Included here is one T cell receptor (beta chain) sequence, with context. Antigen: not known. The time point: week 3, after first cycle of checkpoint inhibitor. One draw preceded checkpoint blockade; another followed its first cycle at week 3. Apart from two fast progressors, RECIST 1.1 response was judged 12 weeks post-infusion. Each sorted CD8+ T cell subset had its entire DNA loaded. Sequencing used immunoSEQ multiplex PCR; TCRdb keeps in-frame clones, though not all of them. The data hold around 2,000 clones, with 90% to 95% observed a single time. The sample originates from a study of blood T cell dynamics during melanoma immunotherapy. This CDR3 has 16 amino acids. Deletions cut 3 bases from V and 4 bases from J, with 20 bases between. Germline lookup yields CDR1 SGHRS and CDR2 YFSETQ. Regarding the study as a whole: Cell-free DNA CDR3 sequences most resembled the immune-effector CD8+ subset, which was also most clonal.

This specimen was effector memory CD8+ T cells from blood, taken from a patient treated with checkpoint blockade. The chain couples TRBV5-1 to TRBJ2-7; D may be TRBD1 (6 bases). The clonotype originates from a human donor with melanoma. The CDR3 is CASSSQGPTTQYEQYF. CDR3 nucleotides: TGCGCCAGCAGCTCGCAGGGGCCCACCACCCAGTACGAGCAGTACTTC.